These 28 T cell receptor beta chains share one sample of origin, sequenced in a study of T cell responses to AZD1222 COVID-19 vaccine. Clones were read by immunoSEQ multiplex PCR, and TCRdb kept only the in-frame ones, dropping some. Counted here are 250,000 or so clones, approximately 95% occurring once; the ten biggest clones make up about 0.5%. The source material was peripheral blood, sampled on day 0 of AZD1222 vaccination. These receptors were collected from an adult in good health.

This clone came up once. This chain uses TRBV28 with TRBJ2-6; 7 positions match TRBD1. V trimming: 5 bases; J trimming: 0 bases; junction bases outside the gene matches: 4. Germline values: CDR1 MDHEN, CDR2 SYDVKM. There are 16 residues in the CDR3. The CDR3 nucleotides read TGTGCCAGCAGTGGACAGGAAAGCTCTGGGGCCAACGTCCTGACTTTC. This codes for CASSGQESSGANVLTF.

V and J are TRBV18 and TRBJ2-2, with D unresolved. CDR3 length: 13 amino acids. The ends were cut back, 4 bases at V and 5 bases at J, with 8 bases in the middle. Germline V gene lookup returns CDR1 KGHSH and CDR2 LQKENI. Here the CDR3 reads CASSRQETGELFF. The CDR3 coding sequence is TGTGCCAGCTCACGTCAGGAGACCGGGGAGCTGTTTTTT.

The chain couples TRBV5-1 to TRBJ2-7, with TRBD1 matching over 11 bases. Per germline, CDR1 SGHRS and CDR2 YFSETQ. V lost 3 bases and J lost 4; bases outside the gene matches: 6. This CDR3 is 15 amino acids long. CDR3 DNA: TGCGCCAGCAGCTCCCCGGGACAGGGGGTGTACGAGCAGTACTTC. It yields the protein CASSSPGQGVYEQYF.

J is TRBJ2-7 and V is TRBV28, with a weak D call TRBD2 (6 bases). The V end lost 6 bases, the J end lost 0 bases, and 15 bases lay between the germline ends. Looked up from germline, CDR1 is MDHEN and CDR2 is SYDVKM. The CDR3 is 15 residues long. The CDR3 nucleotides are TGTGCCAGCAGCGGTACCCGGGAGTACTCCTACGAGCAGTACTTC. Protein sequence: CASSGTREYSYEQYF.

As concerns this clone: Different DNA sequences within this sample yield the same CDR3. This rearrangement joins TRBV12-3 or TRBV12-4 to TRBJ2-3, with D unclear. CDR3 length: 12 amino acids. Trimming took 6 bases from V and 0 from J, leaving 4 bases between them. The CDR3 DNA follows: TGTGCCAGCAGCCCAAGCACAGATACGCAGTATTTT. It translates to CASSPSTDTQYF.

The V gene is TRBV19, the J gene TRBJ1-5; 7 nucleotides line up with TRBD1. J was trimmed by 7 bases and V by 1 base; bases with no gene match: 4. CDR1 and CDR2 (germline): LNHDA, SQIVND (reference sequence). This CDR3 has 14 residues. CDR3 DNA sequence: TGTGCCAGTAGTATAGGGCAGGGGGGCCAGCCCCAGCATTTT. This translates into CASSIGQGGQPQHF.

Written as DNA, the CDR3 is TGTGCCAGCAGCTTGGAAGGGGAGTACGAGCAGTACTTC. This translates into CASSLEGEYEQYF. The chain couples TRBV5-5 to TRBJ2-7, with D perhaps assigned TRBD1 or TRBD2 (5 bases each). Trimming took 0 bases from V and 4 from J, leaving 8 bases between them. CDR1 and CDR2 (germline): SGHKS, YYEKEE (reference sequence). The CDR3 runs 13 residues.

The chain employs TRBV24-1 and TRBJ2-2, with D hard to call. V lost 9 bases and J 1 base, leaving 11 bases between the germline ends. This CDR3 comprises 14 residues. Per germline, CDR1 KGHDR and CDR2 SFDVKD. The CDR3 loop is CATQARQNTGELFF. The CDR3 DNA sequence: TGTGCCACCCAGGCGAGACAGAACACCGGGGAGCTGTTTTTT.

V is TRBV19 and J is TRBJ2-1, with TRBD2 as a possible D gene (5 bases). There are 15 residues in the CDR3. CDR1 is LNHDA and CDR2 is SQIVND in the germline V gene (reference sequence). V lost 6 bases to trimming and J lost 6 bases, with 18 bases between them. The DNA for the CDR3 is TGTGCCAGTAGACCCCGGAGCGGAGACCGCAATGAGCAGTTCTTC. Translation: CASRPRSGDRNEQFF.

The chain has TRBV5-6 and TRBJ1-1, with D perhaps matching TRBD1 (6 bases). The CDR3 consists of 17 residues. The V end lost 6 bases, the J end lost 4 bases, and 25 bases lay between the germline ends. The germline V gene has CDR1 SGHDT and CDR2 YYEEEE. This chain's CDR3 is CASTRGGLEAKRTEAFF. In DNA, the CDR3 is TGTGCCAGCACTCGGGGGGGCCTAGAAGCCAAGCGCACTGAAGCTTTCTTT.

The rearrangement joins TRBV29-1 to TRBJ2-7; 7 nucleotides agree with TRBD2. J lost 3 bases, V lost 7 bases, and 12 bases had no gene match. Germline V gene sequence: CDR1 SQVTM, CDR2 ANQGSEA. CDR3 size: 14 residues. The CDR3 coding sequence is TGCAGCGCTGGGTTTGGGGGGGGTGTCTACGAGCAGTACTTC. Its protein is CSAGFGGGVYEQYF.

The chain joins TRBV4-3 to TRBJ2-1; possibly TRBD2 for D (6 bases). This CDR3 has 16 amino acids. Deletions cut 0 bases from V and 4 bases from J, with 13 bases between. CDR1 is LGHNA, CDR2 YSLEER, per germline. In DNA form, the CDR3 reads TGCGCCAGCAGCCAAGATAGGCCTAGCGAGTACAATGAGCAGTTCTTC. Encoded protein: CASSQDRPSEYNEQFF.

The chain is built from TRBV3-1 (or the pseudogene TRBV3-2) and TRBJ1-5; D call uncertain. Trimming cost V 4 bases and J 0 bases, with 7 bases left between them. CDR3 size: 14 residues. The germline gives CDR1 LGHDT, CDR2 YNNKEL (reference sequence). CDR3 sequence reads: CASSPTYSNQPQHF. The CDR3 bases are TGTGCCAGCAGCCCCACGTATAGCAATCAGCCCCAGCATTTT.

V is TRBV28 and J is TRBJ2-7; D remains ambiguous. The CDR3 totals 12 residues. Germline V lookup: CDR1 MDHEN, CDR2 SYDVKM. Trimming pared 6 bases from V and 3 bases from J, leaving 9 bases between. CDR3: CASSVRYYEQYF. For the CDR3, the DNA is TGTGCCAGCAGCGTCAGGTACTACGAGCAGTACTTC. Full variable domain (rest looked up from reference TRBV28 and TRBJ2-7): DVKVTQSSRYLVKRTGEKVFLECVQDMDHENMFWYRQDPGLGLRLIYFSYDVKMKEKGDIPEGYSVSREKKERFSLILESASTNQTSMYLCASSVRYYEQYFGPGTRLTVT.

The V call is TRBV19, the J call TRBJ2-1, with a possible D match to TRBD2 (6 bases). The CDR3 totals 16 residues. V shed 2 bases and J shed 2 bases, with 13 bases lying between them. Germline CDR1 reads LNHDA; CDR2 reads SQIVND (reference sequence). DNA of the CDR3: TGTGCCAGTAGTATAAGCGCTGGACTACCCTACAATGAGCAGTTCTTC. Residues: CASSISAGLPYNEQFF.

The chain combines TRBV5-1 with TRBJ2-7; tentatively, D is TRBD1 (6 bases). This CDR3 region has 13 residues. Between the trimmed V and J ends, which lost 5 bases and 6 bases, there was a span of 15 bases. Germline V gives CDR1 SGHRS, CDR2 YFSETQ. The DNA of the CDR3 is TGCGCCAGCAGGAAGGGGGACACCTCCGAGCAGTACTTC. Translation: CASRKGDTSEQYF.

The chain recombines TRBV6-2 or TRBV6-3 with TRBJ1-1, with D possibly matching TRBD1 (5 bases). This CDR3 contains 15 residues. In germline, CDR1 is MNHEY, CDR2 SVGEGT. V was cut by 7 bases and J by 6 bases, with 21 bases left in between. The CDR3 here is CASTPYTGVMAEAFF. In nucleotides, the CDR3 is TGTGCCAGCACCCCATACACGGGGGTGATGGCTGAAGCTTTCTTT.

The rearrangement joins TRBV9 to TRBJ2-5, with D uncertain. CDR1 is SGDLS and CDR2 is YYNGEE in the germline V gene. V lost 4 bases and J lost 5, with 15 bases in between. This CDR3 has 14 amino acids. CDR3: CASSFRGVWETQYF. The CDR3 nucleotides are TGTGCCAGCAGCTTCCGTGGAGTCTGGGAGACCCAGTACTTC.

This chain uses TRBV20-1 with TRBJ2-7, with 7 bases aligning to TRBD1. V lost 5 bases to trimming and J lost 5 bases; unmatched junction nucleotides: 3. Per germline, CDR1 DFQATT and CDR2 SNEGSKA (reference sequence). The CDR3 consists of 11 residues. The CDR3 spells CSAETGNEQYF. The CDR3 DNA reads as TGCAGTGCTGAGACAGGGAACGAGCAGTACTTC.

This clone was found a few times. V gene TRBV7-2 combines with J gene TRBJ1-5; the D is unclear. Trimming removed 5 bases from V and 0 bases from J, with 11 bases in between. Per the germline V gene, CDR1 is SGHTA and CDR2 is FQGNSA. The CDR3 runs 15 residues. CDR3 DNA: TGTGCCAGCAGCCCCGTGGGAACTAGCAATCAGCCCCAGCATTTT. It translates to CASSPVGTSNQPQHF.

In its sample, this clone was seen once. The chain recombines TRBV7-2 with TRBJ2-7, with 11 bases matching TRBD2. The germline gives CDR1 SGHTA, CDR2 FQGNSA. V lost 5 bases and J lost 4; bases outside the gene matches: 7. This CDR3 comprises 15 residues. CDR3 nucleotides: TGTGCCAGCAGCGTCGGGACTAGCGGTATTTACGAGCAGTACTTC. It codes for CASSVGTSGIYEQYF.

The chain couples TRBV3-1 (or the pseudogene TRBV3-2) to TRBJ1-1; D is unresolved. Germline lookup yields CDR1 LGHDT and CDR2 YNNKEL (reference sequence). The CDR3 has 15 residues. The V end was cut by 0 bases, the J end by 1 base, with 9 bases between. The CDR3 nucleotides read TGTGCCAGCAGCCAAGATTTAGGGCGGAACACTGAAGCTTTCTTT. Translation: CASSQDLGRNTEAFF.

This clone appeared a single time. The chain has TRBV15 and TRBJ2-1; 11 bases fit TRBD2. Germline loops: CDR1 LNHNV, CDR2 YYDKDF (reference sequence). The CDR3 contains 17 residues. The trim removed 2 bases at V and 5 bases at J, leaving 8 bases unmatched. The CDR3, as DNA: TGTGCCACCAGCAGAAATAAGGGACTAGCGGAGAACAATGAGCAGTTCTTC. It codes for CATSRNKGLAENNEQFF.

This clone was detected once. J is TRBJ1-2 and V is TRBV7-9; D is perhaps TRBD1 (6 bases). V dropped 1 base and J dropped 0 bases, with 9 bases sitting between them. The CDR3 totals 15 residues. Germline values: CDR1 SEHNR, CDR2 FQNEAQ (reference sequence). CDR3 amino acids: CASSLVGGPNYGYTF. The DNA of the CDR3 is TGTGCCAGCAGCTTAGTAGGGGGACCTAACTATGGCTACACCTTC.

The chain couples TRBV19 to TRBJ2-1; weak D call: TRBD1 (6 bases). V dropped 5 bases and J dropped 0 bases, with 11 bases sitting between them. The CDR3 has 15 residues. CDR1 and CDR2 (germline): LNHDA, SQIVND (reference sequence). CDR3 in amino acids: CASSSTGSSYNEQFF. The CDR3 DNA sequence: TGTGCCAGTAGTTCTACAGGGAGCTCCTACAATGAGCAGTTCTTC.

As DNA, the CDR3 is TGTGCCAGCAGTGAAACAGTTTTTAGGGAGCAGTTCTTC. Translating gives CASSETVFREQFF. The chain has TRBV2 and TRBJ2-1; the D is unclear. Germline V lookup: CDR1 SNHLY, CDR2 FYNNEI. The CDR3 spans 13 residues. Trimming cost V 2 bases and J 10 bases, with 12 bases left between them. Together with reference TRBV2 and TRBJ2-1, the CDR3 gives the full variable domain: EPEVTQTPSHQVTQMGQEVILRCVPISNHLYFYWYRQILGQKVEFLVSFYNNEISEKSEIFDDQFSVERPDGSNFTLKIRSTKLEDSAMYFCASSETVFREQFFGPGTRLTVL.

The chain employs TRBV4-1 and TRBJ1-2, with a tentative D call TRBD1 (6 bases). Germline assignment: CDR1 MGHRA and CDR2 YSYEKL. The CDR3 spans 15 residues. Trimming pared 1 base from V and 4 bases from J, leaving 13 bases between. In nucleotides, the CDR3 is TGCGCCAGCAGCCAAGGATCGGGGGCGATCTATGGCTACACCTTC. Translation: CASSQGSGAIYGYTF.

The chain couples TRBV28 to TRBJ2-7; maybe TRBD1 (5 bases). The length of the CDR3 is 15 residues. Germline values: CDR1 MDHEN, CDR2 SYDVKM. V gave up 6 bases and J gave up 0 bases, with 15 bases separating them. CDR3 loop: CASSQLGPTSYEQYF. The CDR3 coding sequence is TGTGCCAGCAGCCAATTGGGGCCAACCTCCTACGAGCAGTACTTC.